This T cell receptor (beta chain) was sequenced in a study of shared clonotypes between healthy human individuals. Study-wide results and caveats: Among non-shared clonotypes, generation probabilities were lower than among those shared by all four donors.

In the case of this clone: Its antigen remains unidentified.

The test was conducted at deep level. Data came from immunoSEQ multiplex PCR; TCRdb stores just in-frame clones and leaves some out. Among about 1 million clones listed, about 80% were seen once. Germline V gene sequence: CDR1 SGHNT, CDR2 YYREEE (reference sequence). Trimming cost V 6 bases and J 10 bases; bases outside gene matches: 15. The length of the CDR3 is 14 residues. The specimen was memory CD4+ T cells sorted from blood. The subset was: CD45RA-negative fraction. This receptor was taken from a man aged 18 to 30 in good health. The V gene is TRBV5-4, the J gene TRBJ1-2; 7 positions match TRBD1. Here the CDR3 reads CASTLVQGGSNYTF. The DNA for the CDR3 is TGTGCCAGCACCCTGGTCCAGGGGGGATCAAACTACACCTTC. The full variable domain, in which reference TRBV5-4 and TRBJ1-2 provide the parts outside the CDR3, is ETGVTQSPTHLIKTRGQQVTLRCSSQSGHNTVSWYQQALGQGPQFIFQYYREEENGRGNFPPRFSGLQFPNYSSELNVNALELDDSALYLCASTLVQGGSNYTFGSGTRLTVV.